Presented here are 13 T cell receptor beta chains from one specimen sequenced in a study of control samples from healthy donors and cancer patients. Data came from immunoSEQ multiplex PCR; TCRdb stores just in-frame clones and leaves some out. Among over 100,000 clones listed, around 89% were seen once. Sequences were obtained from blood. Source of these receptors: a woman in her fifties or sixties in good health.

The V call is TRBV6-5, the J call TRBJ1-1, with D tentatively TRBD1 (5 bases). Trimming cost V 6 bases and J 0 bases, with 11 bases left between them. Germline lookup yields CDR1 MNHEY and CDR2 SVGAGI. This CDR3 comprises 14 residues. CDR3 protein: CASSRDFLNTEAFF. CDR3 DNA: TGTGCCAGCAGCCGGGACTTTCTGAACACTGAAGCTTTCTTT.

This clone was counted between two and nine times. This chain connects TRBV7-9 to TRBJ2-5; the D gene could be TRBD1 or TRBD2 (6 bases each). The CDR3 loop spans 14 amino acids. CDR1 SEHNR and CDR2 FQNEAQ come from the germline V gene (reference sequence). Trimming pared 1 base from V and 6 bases from J, leaving 12 bases between. The CDR3 spells CASSLGGGRQTQYF. The DNA for the CDR3 is TGTGCCAGCAGCTTAGGTGGGGGGCGACAGACCCAGTACTTC.

The rearrangement uses TRBV18 and TRBJ1-2; 7 positions agree with TRBD1. Germline V gives CDR1 KGHSH, CDR2 LQKENI. The junction had 10 bases not matched to a gene; V was cut back by 4 bases and J by 8 bases. The CDR3 length is 14 residues. The CDR3: CASSQIQGKDGYTF. The CDR3 nucleotides are TGTGCCAGCTCACAGATACAGGGGAAAGACGGCTACACCTTC.

This clone was detected only once. J is TRBJ2-7 and V is TRBV5-5; TRBD1 matches at 7 bases. V shed 3 bases and J 4 bases; nucleotides not matched to a gene: 10. CDR3 length: 15 amino acids. Germline CDR1 SGHKS, CDR2 YYEKEE (reference sequence). CDR3 in amino acids: CASSSWIGTEYEQYV. CDR3 nucleotide sequence: TGTGCCAGCAGCTCGTGGATCGGGACAGAGTACGAGCAGTACGTC.

The chain links TRBV12-3 or TRBV12-4 to TRBJ1-2, with TRBD1 matching 8 bases. J gave up 6 bases and V 5 bases, and 5 bases lay outside the gene matches. This CDR3 is 13 amino acids long. As DNA, the CDR3 is TGTGCCAGCAGTAAGGACAGGGTTCATGGCTACACCTTC. Protein: CASSKDRVHGYTF.

V usage is TRBV12-5 and J usage is TRBJ2-2; a weak D match, TRBD2 (5 bases). The germline V gene has CDR1 LGHNT and CDR2 FRNRAP. This CDR3 comprises 14 residues. V shed 5 bases and J shed 7 bases, with 14 bases lying between them. The CDR3 here is CASGPGPGSGELFF. The DNA of the CDR3 is TGTGCTAGTGGTCCCGGGCCGGGGAGCGGGGAGCTGTTTTTT.

This chain joins TRBV7-2 and TRBJ2-1; D perhaps matches TRBD2 (6 bases). V was shortened by 1 base and J by 6 bases, with 16 bases between the two germline ends. This CDR3 is built from 16 residues. Looked up from germline, CDR1 is SGHTA and CDR2 is FQGNSA. The CDR3 bases are TGTGCCAGCAGCTTAGACCCAGCGGGTTTCTTCAATGAGCAGTTCTTC. Translating gives CASSLDPAGFFNEQFF.

J is TRBJ2-3 and V is TRBV15; D could derive from TRBD1 or TRBD2 (6 bases each). Per the germline V gene, CDR1 is LNHNV and CDR2 is YYDKDF (reference sequence). The CDR3 has 14 residues. V was cut by 6 bases and J by 5 bases, with 15 bases left in between. CDR3: CATSLSGGGDTQYF. CDR3 in DNA: TGTGCCACCAGTTTGTCCGGGGGCGGAGATACGCAGTATTTT.

The chain employs TRBV7-6 and TRBJ1-4, with 11 nucleotides matching TRBD1. The germline V gene encodes CDR1 SGHVS and CDR2 FNYEAQ. The trim removed 4 bases at V and 6 bases at J, leaving 16 bases unmatched. The CDR3 runs to 19 residues. CDR3 region: CASSSRWARTGGKDEKLFF. The CDR3 nucleotides are TGTGCCAGCAGCTCAAGGTGGGCCCGGACAGGGGGCAAAGATGAAAAACTGTTTTTT.

The chain joins TRBV3-1 (or the pseudogene TRBV3-2) to TRBJ2-1; 10 bases align to TRBD1. Germline CDR1 LGHDT, CDR2 YNNKEL (reference sequence). J lost 8 bases, V lost 3 bases, and 13 bases had no gene match. The CDR3 runs to 17 residues. The CDR3 loop reads CASSHPKRDRGWYEQFF. DNA of the CDR3: TGTGCCAGCAGCCACCCGAAACGGGACAGGGGCTGGTATGAGCAGTTCTTC.

The chain links TRBV5-4 to TRBJ2-4; D might be TRBD1 or TRBD2, each matching 5 bases. The CDR3 loop spans 15 amino acids. Germline V gene sequence: CDR1 SGHNT, CDR2 YYREEE (reference sequence). V shed 0 bases and J shed 1 base, with 8 bases lying between them. CDR3 protein: CASSLAGLAKNIQYF. In nucleotides, the CDR3 is TGTGCCAGCAGCTTGGCGGGGCTGGCCAAAAACATTCAGTACTTC.

The chain combines TRBV27 with TRBJ2-5, with no clear D. Germline CDR1 MNHEY, CDR2 SMNVEV (reference sequence). Trimming left V 2 bases short and J 0 bases short, with 10 bases between. CDR3 size: 15 residues. Here the CDR3 reads CASSLRRLYQETQYF. In DNA, the CDR3 is TGTGCCAGCAGTTTACGGCGGTTGTACCAAGAGACCCAGTACTTC.

The rearrangement uses TRBV5-6 and TRBJ1-2; unclear D gene. This CDR3 has 15 residues. The germline V gene has CDR1 SGHDT and CDR2 YYEEEE. The V end lost 0 bases, the J end lost 0 bases, and 9 bases lay between the germline ends. The CDR3 reads CASSLAGRANYGYTF. Here the CDR3 DNA reads TGTGCCAGCAGCTTGGCGGGCCGCGCTAACTATGGCTACACCTTC.